This entry lists 15 T cell receptor beta chains sequenced from one sample in a study of blood T cell repertoires in COVID-19. Method: immunoSEQ multiplex PCR; TCRdb's copy keeps in-frame clones and lacks some. This table has more than 250,000 clones, 70% to 90% appearing once. Sequences were obtained from PBMCs or T cells enriched from blood (not recorded which). These receptor sequences come from a man younger than 45 who had recovered from COVID-19.

The genes are TRBV18 and TRBJ2-5; D perhaps matches TRBD2 (6 bases). This CDR3 spans 15 amino acids. V was clipped by 6 bases and J by 1 base, with 15 bases between them. CDR1 and CDR2 (germline): KGHSH, LQKENI. The CDR3 is CASSVNQGLQETQYF. The CDR3 region has the DNA TGTGCCAGCTCCGTAAACCAGGGACTCCAAGAGACCCAGTACTTC.

This clone appeared once. The rearrangement uses TRBV7-9 and TRBJ1-2; 8 nucleotides align to TRBD1. The CDR3 is 15 amino acids. Trimming at V came to 1 base and at J to 8 bases, leaving 9 bases not matched to a gene. Germline V gene lookup returns CDR1 SEHNR and CDR2 FQNEAQ (reference sequence). The CDR3 is CASSLGQDRESGYTF. CDR3 coding DNA: TGTGCCAGCAGCTTAGGTCAGGACAGGGAGAGCGGCTACACCTTC.

This clone was seen only a few times. V gene TRBV29-1 combines with J gene TRBJ2-1; TRBD2 agrees at 16 bases. The CDR3 covers 16 residues. Looked up from germline, CDR1 is SQVTM and CDR2 is ANQGSEA. J was trimmed by 9 bases and V by 7 bases; bases with no gene match: 12. Here the CDR3 DNA reads TGCAGCGGTGCCGGGACTAGCGGGGGGGTTTCCGGTGAGCAGTTCTTC. Its translation is CSGAGTSGGVSGEQFF.

The chain recombines TRBV11-2 with TRBJ2-1; TRBD2 might be the D (6 bases). The CDR3 spans 15 residues. Germline-derived CDR1 and CDR2 are SGHAT and FQNNGV. Trimming took off 3 bases at V and 6 bases at J, with 15 bases between the two ends. The CDR3 sequence is CASSFLGGVSNEQFF. CDR3 sequence (DNA): TGTGCCAGCAGCTTCTTAGGCGGGGTCTCCAATGAGCAGTTCTTC.

V and J are TRBV15 and TRBJ2-7; D may be TRBD2 (5 bases). CDR1 and CDR2 (germline): LNHNV, YYDKDF (reference sequence). CDR3 size: 15 residues. The V end was cut by 0 bases, the J end by 3 bases, with 12 bases between. CDR3 loop: CATSRDRSRDYEQYF. The CDR3 DNA reads as TGTGCCACCAGCAGAGATCGGTCGAGGGACTACGAGCAGTACTTC.

This clone showed up just once. V and J are TRBV6-5 and TRBJ1-3; 8 bases map to TRBD1. There are 14 residues in the CDR3. Trimming removed 5 bases from V and 4 bases from J; junction bases left unmatched: 4. CDR1 and CDR2 (germline): MNHEY, SVGAGI. In nucleotides, the CDR3 is TGTGCCAGCAGTCTAACAGGGGGGGGAAACACCATATATTTT. This encodes CASSLTGGGNTIYF.

The CDR3 region is CASSPGPENIQYF. The CDR3 bases are TGCGCCAGCAGCCCGGGTCCTGAAAACATTCAGTACTTC. The V gene is TRBV5-1, the J gene TRBJ2-4; D not certain. Looked up from germline, CDR1 is SGHRS and CDR2 is YFSETQ. Trimming shortened V by 4 bases and J by 5 bases, and 10 bases separated the two germline ends. The length of the CDR3 is 13 residues.

A remark on this clone: This same CDR3 is encoded by further DNA sequences in the sample. CDR3 sequence reads: CASSGTGGTEAFF. The CDR3 coding sequence is TGTGCCAGCAGCGGGACAGGGGGCACTGAAGCTTTCTTT. The chain links TRBV9 to TRBJ1-1, with 10 positions matching TRBD1. Per germline, CDR1 SGDLS and CDR2 YYNGEE. This CDR3 contains 13 residues. The V segment lost 3 bases and the J segment 4 bases; nucleotides outside the gene matches: 0.

The chain combines TRBV10-2 with TRBJ1-1; 7 nucleotides align to TRBD1. Germline V CDR1 and CDR2: WSHSY, SAAADI. The V gene end was trimmed by 7 bases and the J gene end by 1 base; junction bases not matched to a gene: 6. The CDR3 runs to 14 residues. In DNA form, the CDR3 reads TGCGCCAGCATCCTCAGGGGGGCGAACACTGAAGCTTTCTTT. Translating it yields CASILRGANTEAFF.

This clone has a count of ten or more. V gene TRBV7-3 combines with J gene TRBJ1-1; 10 positions match TRBD1. With V trimmed by 0 bases and J by 1 base, 8 bases remained unmatched. In germline, CDR1 is SGHTA, CDR2 FQGTGA. CDR3 length: 18 amino acids. CDR3 coding DNA: TGTGCCAGCAGCTTAACGTTACTTGGACAGGGGGGGAACACTGAAGCTTTCTTT. Amino acids: CASSLTLLGQGGNTEAFF.

This clone was counted a single time. The J gene is TRBJ2-7, the V gene TRBV11-2; D remains unclear. This CDR3 region has 12 residues. Per the germline V gene, CDR1 is SGHAT and CDR2 is FQNNGV. V lost 5 bases and J 4 bases, leaving 9 bases between the germline ends. The CDR3 is CASSQQIYEQYF. For the CDR3, the DNA is TGTGCCAGCAGCCAACAGATTTACGAGCAGTACTTC.

V usage is TRBV7-2 and J usage is TRBJ1-4; the D gene is possibly TRBD1 (5 bases). V lost 4 bases and J 6 bases, leaving 15 bases between the germline ends. Germline-derived CDR1 and CDR2 are SGHTA and FQGNSA. The CDR3 covers 15 residues. CDR3 coding DNA: TGTGCCAGCAGCTCCCATGGGGGAGGAGATGAAAAACTGTTTTTT. This gives the protein CASSSHGGGDEKLFF.

This chain joins TRBV14 and TRBJ1-3, with D perhaps matching TRBD1 (5 bases). The V gene lost 4 bases and the J gene lost 2 bases, with 9 bases spanning the gap. The CDR3 is made up of 14 amino acids. Germline CDR1 and CDR2: SGHDN and FVKESK. CDR3 region: CASSRRDPGNTIYF. The CDR3, as DNA: TGTGCCAGCAGCCGCAGGGATCCTGGAAACACCATATATTTT.

The rearrangement uses TRBV5-1 and TRBJ2-1; D might be TRBD2 (6 bases). The V end lost 4 bases, the J end lost 4 bases, and 15 bases lay between the germline ends. Germline CDR1 SGHRS, CDR2 YFSETQ. CDR3 length: 15 residues. CDR3 loop: CASSLRPEGYNEQFF. CDR3 nucleotides: TGCGCCAGCAGCCTAAGACCGGAGGGGTACAATGAGCAGTTCTTC.

This clone was found a few times. The chain couples TRBV9 to TRBJ1-2; 10 bases line up with TRBD1. CDR3 length: 14 amino acids. The J segment lost 5 bases and the V segment lost 4 bases, leaving 5 bases of the junction unmatched. Germline lookup yields CDR1 SGDLS and CDR2 YYNGEE. CDR3 DNA: TGTGCCAGCAGCCCGCGACAGGGGGCATATGGCTACACCTTC. This gives the protein CASSPRQGAYGYTF.